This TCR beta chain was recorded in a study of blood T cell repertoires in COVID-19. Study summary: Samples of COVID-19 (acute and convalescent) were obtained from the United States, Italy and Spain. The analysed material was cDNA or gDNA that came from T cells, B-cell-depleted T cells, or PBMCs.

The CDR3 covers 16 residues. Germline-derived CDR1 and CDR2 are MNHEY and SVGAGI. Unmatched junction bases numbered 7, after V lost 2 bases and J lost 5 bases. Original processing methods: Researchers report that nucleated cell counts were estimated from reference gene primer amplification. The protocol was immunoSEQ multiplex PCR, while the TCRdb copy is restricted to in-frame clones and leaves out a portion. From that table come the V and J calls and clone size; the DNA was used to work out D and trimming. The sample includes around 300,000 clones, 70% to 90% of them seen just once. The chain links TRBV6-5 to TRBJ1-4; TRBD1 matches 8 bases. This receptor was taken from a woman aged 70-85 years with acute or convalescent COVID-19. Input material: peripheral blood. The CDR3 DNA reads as TGTGCCAGCAGTTACCGGCCAGGGGGCGGGAATGAAAAACTGTTTTTT. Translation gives CASSYRPGGGNEKLFF.